These 13 T cell receptor beta chains were all obtained from the same sample, sequenced in a study of blood T cell repertoires in COVID-19. The method was immunoSEQ multiplex PCR; TCRdb's version includes in-frame clones alone and lacks a portion of them. This sample carries about 100,000 clones, 86% of them seen once, and the ten largest clones take 2% to 3%. Sample: PBMCs or T cells enriched from blood (not recorded which). The receptors here all came from a woman in her fifties or sixties who had recovered from COVID-19.

This clone was counted a few times. V is TRBV6-5 and J is TRBJ1-5; D is undetermined. CDR3 length: 14 amino acids. V lost 6 bases to trimming and J lost 2 bases, with 11 bases between them. Germline loops: CDR1 MNHEY, CDR2 SVGAGI. CDR3 DNA sequence: TGTGCCAGCAGCTACAGAGCGGGCAATCAGCCCCAGCATTTT. Residues: CASSYRAGNQPQHF.

The chain combines TRBV5-1 with TRBJ2-7; 9 bases are shared with TRBD1. With V trimmed by 0 bases and J by 4 bases, 5 bases remained unmatched. Germline CDR1 and CDR2: SGHRS and YFSETQ. The CDR3 extends over 15 amino acids. The CDR3, as DNA: TGCGCCAGCAGCTTGGAACAGGGGGCGGGGTACGAGCAGTACTTC. Its translation: CASSLEQGAGYEQYF.

The chain joins TRBV5-8 to TRBJ1-5; tentatively, D is TRBD1 (6 bases). The CDR3 runs to 13 residues. Trimming left V 2 bases short and J 7 bases short, with 10 bases between. Germline V gene lookup returns CDR1 SGHTS and CDR2 YDEGEE. The CDR3 is CASSFRGRQPQHF. The CDR3 DNA follows: TGTGCCAGCAGCTTCAGGGGTAGGCAGCCCCAGCATTTT.

The V gene is TRBV7-2, the J gene TRBJ1-3, with TRBD1 matching 8 bases. The germline CDR1 and CDR2 sequences are SGHTA and FQGNSA. J gave up 0 bases and V 5 bases, and 12 bases lay outside the gene matches. The CDR3 covers 18 residues. Here the CDR3 DNA reads TGTGCCAGCAGCCCCAGAAGGCTCAGGGGGCCCTCTGGAAACACCATATATTTT. This codes for CASSPRRLRGPSGNTIYF.

The rearrangement joins TRBV5-4 to TRBJ2-1; TRBD2 agrees at 14 bases. V trimming: 1 base; J trimming: 6 bases; junction bases outside the gene matches: 9. This CDR3 comprises 18 residues. Germline V CDR1 and CDR2: SGHNT, YYREEE (reference sequence). The CDR3 spells CASSLKVLGLAGVNEQFF. The CDR3 nucleotides are TGTGCCAGCAGCTTGAAGGTACTGGGACTAGCGGGAGTCAATGAGCAGTTCTTC.

The CDR3 DNA is TGTGCCAGTACTCTCGGGCAGGGGAGGAACACTGAAGCTTTCTTT. This encodes CASTLGQGRNTEAFF. The rearrangement links TRBV19 to TRBJ1-1, with TRBD1 as a possible D gene (6 bases). CDR1 LNHDA and CDR2 SQIVND come from the germline V gene (reference sequence). The CDR3 extends over 15 amino acids. V lost 7 bases and J lost 1, with 16 bases in between.

The DNA of the CDR3 is TGTGCCAGCAGTGAATCGGGGGGCCGTGGGGAAAAACTGTTTTTT. The encoded protein is CASSESGGRGEKLFF. The chain joins TRBV25-1 to TRBJ1-4; D might be TRBD1 (6 bases). V was trimmed by 1 base and J by 8 bases, leaving 14 bases between them. Germline V gene sequence: CDR1 MGHDK, CDR2 SYGVNS. The CDR3 length is 15 residues.

The gene calls are TRBV27 and TRBJ2-2, with 8 positions matching TRBD1. Unmatched junction bases numbered 11, after V lost 6 bases and J lost 5 bases. This CDR3 spans 16 amino acids. Germline loops: CDR1 MNHEY, CDR2 SMNVEV (reference sequence). The CDR3 DNA sequence: TGTGCCAGCAGGGACCGGACAGGGATTGGGACCGGGGAGCTGTTTTTT. Encoded protein: CASRDRTGIGTGELFF.

The sample holds many counts of this clone. The genes are TRBV6-5 and TRBJ2-3, with 8 bases that match TRBD1. CDR1 and CDR2 (germline): MNHEY, SVGAGI. J gave up 4 bases and V 11 bases, and 14 bases lay outside the gene matches. This CDR3 is built from 15 residues. The CDR3 region is CAVQTGGGGADTQYF. The CDR3, as DNA: TGTGCCGTTCAAACAGGGGGAGGCGGGGCAGATACGCAGTATTTT.

The rearrangement links TRBV28 to TRBJ1-3, with D hard to call. Trimming took 8 bases from V and 8 from J, leaving 13 bases between them. Looked up from germline, CDR1 is MDHEN and CDR2 is SYDVKM. There are 12 residues in the CDR3. The CDR3 nucleotides read TGTGCCAGCTATCGCCGAAGAGACACCATATATTTT. Translation gives CASYRRRDTIYF.

The genes are TRBV28 and TRBJ1-5; TRBD1 is a possible D gene (6 bases). Germline values: CDR1 MDHEN, CDR2 SYDVKM. The CDR3 spans 12 residues. Deletions cut 3 bases from V and 7 bases from J, with 7 bases between. Here the CDR3 DNA reads TGTGCCAGCAGTTTGCAGGGGCAGCCCCAGCATTTT. Protein product: CASSLQGQPQHF.

V and J are TRBV25-1 and TRBJ1-2, with D unclear. The CDR3 sequence is 13 residues long. The V and J ends lost 4 bases and 3 bases respectively, with 9 bases between them. CDR1 is MGHDK and CDR2 is SYGVNS in the germline V gene. The CDR3 coding sequence is TGTGCCAGCAGTGGCGGCGGAGACTATGGCTACACCTTC. It encodes CASSGGGDYGYTF.

This chain connects TRBV5-1 to TRBJ1-6; 9 bases agree with TRBD1. V dropped 4 bases and J dropped 10; count of bases not matched to a gene: 6. Per the germline V gene, CDR1 is SGHRS and CDR2 is YFSETQ. The CDR3 runs to 14 residues. CDR3 coding DNA: TGCGCCAGCAGCGGGGGACAGGGAGAATCACCCCTCCACTTT. This sequence encodes CASSGGQGESPLHF.